This T cell receptor (beta chain) appears in the sequencing data of a study of blood T cell repertoires in COVID-19. Overall study context: T cells, B-cell-depleted T cells, or PBMCs provided the cDNA or gDNA that served as material.

The CDR3 covers 15 residues. Germline values: CDR1 MDHEN, CDR2 SYDVKM. V lost 3 bases to trimming and J lost 2 bases, with 10 bases between them. Assay used: immunoSEQ multiplex PCR; TCRdb lists only in-frame clones, some missing. The sample records some 48,000 clones, approximately 90% being singletons. This chain connects TRBV28 to TRBJ2-2, with D tentatively TRBD2 (6 bases). Source material: peripheral blood. This TCR came from a woman older than 75 with acute or convalescent COVID-19. The CDR3 region is CASSLGLFNTGELFF. CDR3 bases: TGTGCCAGCAGTTTGGGACTTTTCAACACCGGGGAGCTGTTTTTT.